The next 3 T cell receptor beta chains were all read from a single sample in a study of Graves' ophthalmopathy and Graves' hyperthyroidism. Amplification of the TCR beta CDR3 regions used RNA transcripts (as template). HTBI-primed RT-PCR formed the first round, and a multiplex PCR formed the second. TCRdb redid the calling of the multiplex PCR reads with MiXCR, one entry per CDR3 protein. Among some 210,000 distinct CDR3 sequences listed, less than 30% were seen once. The sample taken for sequencing was peripheral blood. The receptor set was obtained from a man aged 50 to 59 with Graves' ophthalmopathy.

This clonotype has a count of ten or more. V and J are TRBV19 and TRBJ1-5; 10 nucleotides agree with TRBD1. The CDR3 is made up of 14 amino acids. V was pared by 6 bases and J by 7 bases, with 6 bases of the junction left unmatched. Germline V gene sequence: CDR1 LNHDA, CDR2 SQIVND (reference sequence). This CDR3 is CASSSDRGWQPQHF. The CDR3 nucleotides read TGTGCCAGTAGCTCGGACAGGGGGTGGCAGCCCCAGCATTTT.

This clonotype was counted at least ten times. The rearrangement joins TRBV12-3 or TRBV12-4 to TRBJ1-1; 8 nucleotides match TRBD1. The CDR3 is 14 amino acids. V lost 2 bases, J lost 5 bases, and 4 bases stayed unmatched. CDR3 loop: CASSLQGAVTEAFF. As DNA, the CDR3 is TGTGCCAGCAGTTTACAGGGGGCGGTTACTGAAGCTTTCTTT.

This clonotype was seen many times. The chain joins TRBV12-3 or TRBV12-4 to TRBJ2-7; a possible D gene is TRBD2 (6 bases). This CDR3 is built from 13 residues. The V end lost 6 bases, the J end lost 6 bases, and 15 bases lay between the germline ends. The CDR3 DNA sequence: TGTGCCAGCAGCCTGGGGGGTCCGTCCGAGCAGTACTTC. It specifies CASSLGGPSEQYF.